This is a list of T cell receptor beta chains from one sample in a study of blood T cell repertoires in COVID-19. Assay used: immunoSEQ multiplex PCR; TCRdb lists only in-frame clones, some missing. The data hold some 31,000 clones, with 85% to 90% observed a single time. Sequences were obtained from peripheral blood. The receptors come from a human donor in a cohort sampled during active COVID-19. The donor label of this sample is uncertain. CDR3s include the opening cysteine and the closing phenylalanine or tryptophan. D genes are given only for firm matches. Rows may omit the clone size; those that give it use once, few, many or a size class.

>TRBJ2-1|NA|TRBV5-4|NA
TGTGCCAGCAGCTTGGCTAGCTCCTACAATGAGCAGTTCTTC
CASSLASSYNEQFF
>TRBJ2-7|TRBD1|TRBV7-9|NA
TGTGCCAGCAGCTTAGCGCCACAGGGGGACACCTACGAGCAGTACTTC
CASSLAPQGDTYEQYF
>TRBJ1-4|TRBD1|TRBV3-1/TRBV3-2|NA
TGTGCCAGCAGCGCAAGAAACAGGGGAACTAATGAAAAACTGTTTTTT
CASSARNRGTNEKLFF
>TRBJ2-5|TRBD2|TRBV5-1|NA
TGCGCCAGCAGCTTCGGGGGAGGGGTAGTGGAGACCCAGTACTTC
CASSFGGGVVETQYF
>TRBJ2-1|NA|TRBV19|few
TGTGCCAGTAGTATGTCAGACAATGAGCAGTTCTTC
CASSMSDNEQFF
>TRBJ2-7|TRBD2|TRBV11-2|NA
TGTGCCAGCAGCCCCCGAGGTAGCGGGTCCTACGAGCAGTACTTC
CASSPRGSGSYEQYF
>TRBJ2-5|TRBD2|TRBV19|NA
TGTGCCAGTAGTAAAATTGTATCCCGGGAGGCCCAGTACTTC
CASSKIVSREAQYF
>TRBJ2-2|TRBD2|TRBV9|few
TGTGCCAGCAGCGTAGCTAGCGGGCTGAACACCGGGGAGCTGTTTTTT
CASSVASGLNTGELFF
>TRBJ2-1|TRBD1|TRBV7-3|NA
TGTGCCAGCAGCTCGGACAGGGTGAATGAGCAGTTCTTC
CASSSDRVNEQFF
>TRBJ1-3|TRBD1|TRBV28|NA
TGTGCCAGTACTACAGGGGGACGTACTGGAAACACCATATATTTT
CASTTGGRTGNTIYF
>TRBJ1-2|TRBD1|TRBV29-1|NA
TGCAGCGTTGAAACAGGGGGCAGCTATGGCTACACCTTC
CSVETGGSYGYTF
>TRBJ1-2|NA|TRBV24-1|once
TGTGCCACCAGTGATTCCGACTCTGGCTACACCTTC
CATSDSDSGYTF
>TRBJ1-2|NA|TRBV5-5|NA
TGTGCCAGCAGCTTGAGCGGGGGCGGAGGCTATGGCTACACCTTC
CASSLSGGGGYGYTF
>TRBJ2-2|TRBD2|TRBV5-1|NA
TGCGCCAGCCCACCCCGGGGATTAGCGGGGTCGACCACCGGGGAGCTGTTTTTT
CASPPRGLAGSTTGELFF
>TRBJ1-5|TRBD1|TRBV4-1|NA
TGCGCCAGCAGCCAAAGCTCAGGGACAGGGAATCAGCCCCAGCATTTT
CASSQSSGTGNQPQHF
>TRBJ1-4|NA|TRBV3-1/TRBV3-2|NA
TGTGCCAGCAGCCATAAAGGGTCGGGAGGAAAACTGTTTTTT
CASSHKGSGGKLFF
>TRBJ1-4|NA|TRBV7-2|NA
TGTGCCAGCAGCCGGACAGCAACTAATGAAAAACTGTTTTTT
CASSRTATNEKLFF
>TRBJ2-7|TRBD2|TRBV28|NA
TGTGCCAGCACCCGACTAGCGAGCTCCTACGAGCAGTACTTC
CASTRLASSYEQYF
>TRBJ2-5|NA|TRBV6-5|NA
TGTGCCAGCAGTTACGGCGGGCGGGAACAAGAGACCCAGTACTTC
CASSYGGREQETQYF
>TRBJ2-3|NA|TRBV19|NA
TGTGCCAGTAGTATGCGTGCTAGCACAGATACGCAGTATTTT
CASSMRASTDTQYF
>TRBJ2-1|TRBD2|TRBV20-1|few
TGCAGTGCTAGTTCGACTAGCGGGAGTTTAAATGAGCAGTTCTTC
CSASSTSGSLNEQFF
>TRBJ2-3|TRBD1|TRBV2|NA
TGTGCCAGCAGTGTGAGACAGGGGAGCGCAGATACGCAGTATTTT
CASSVRQGSADTQYF
>TRBJ2-7|NA|TRBV5-1|NA
TGCGCCAGCAGCTTCACCGGGAGTGGGTACGAGCAGTACTTC
CASSFTGSGYEQYF
>TRBJ2-1|TRBD2|TRBV6-4|NA
TGTGCCAGCAGTGAATCCCCAGCGGGAGGACAGTTCTTC
CASSESPAGGQFF
>TRBJ2-5|TRBD1|TRBV19|NA
TGTGCCAGTAGTATGGGCGCCGGGACAGCCATAGAGACCCAGTACTTC
CASSMGAGTAIETQYF
>TRBJ2-2|TRBD2|TRBV2|NA
TGTGCCAGCAGGGCAGGACTAGCGGGACTCACCGGGGAGCTGTTTTTT
CASRAGLAGLTGELFF
>TRBJ2-5|NA|TRBV9|NA
TGTGCCAGCAGCGTAGAACCACTCGGGGAGACCCAGTACTTC
CASSVEPLGETQYF
>TRBJ2-5|NA|TRBV15|NA
TGTGCCACCAGCAGAGATCGGACTCCCCAAGAGACCCAGTACTTC
CATSRDRTPQETQYF
>TRBJ1-2|TRBD1|TRBV9|NA
TGTGCCAGCAGCTTAGAAGGACAGGCTAACTATGGCTACACCTTC
CASSLEGQANYGYTF
>TRBJ1-2|TRBD1|TRBV19|NA
TGTGCCAGTAGGTTAACAGGGGTTTATGGCTACACCTTC
CASRLTGVYGYTF
>TRBJ2-7|NA|TRBV4-1|NA
TGCGCCAGCAGCTCTTTGTTGGGGGCGTCCTACGAGCAGTACTTC
CASSSLLGASYEQYF
>TRBJ2-7|NA|TRBV19|NA
TGTGCCAGTAGTGGTGCATTGGGGCGCGAGCAGTACTTC
CASSGALGREQYF
>TRBJ2-7|NA|TRBV3-1/TRBV3-2|NA
TGTGCCAGCAGCCAAGGGTGGGGCAGCTCCTACGAGCAGTACTTC
CASSQGWGSSYEQYF
>TRBJ1-5|NA|TRBV19|NA
TGTGCCAGTAGTAGTATGAGCAATCAGCCCCAGCATTTT
CASSSMSNQPQHF
>TRBJ2-3|NA|TRBV3-1/TRBV3-2|NA
TGTGCCAGCAGCCAAGGGTCCCAGACGCAGTATTTT
CASSQGSQTQYF
>TRBJ1-2|NA|TRBV27|NA
TGTGCCACCAGAAAAGGACTTTCTGGCTATGGCTACACCTTC
CATRKGLSGYGYTF
>TRBJ2-1|NA|TRBV7-8|once
TGTGCCAGCAGCTTAATGGGAGATGAGCAGTTCTTC
CASSLMGDEQFF
>TRBJ2-5|TRBD1|TRBV5-1|NA
TGCGCCAGCAGCCTATCCGGGACAGGATCTCAAGAGACCCAGTACTTC
CASSLSGTGSQETQYF
>TRBJ2-1|TRBD2|TRBV9|once
TGTGCCAGCAGCCCTCGGCTAGCGGGAGAGTACAATGAGCAGTTCTTC
CASSPRLAGEYNEQFF
>TRBJ2-2|TRBD2|TRBV11-3|NA
TGTGCCAGCAGCTCCCTAGCGGGGTCCGCGAACACCGGGGAGCTGTTTTTT
CASSSLAGSANTGELFF
>TRBJ1-3|TRBD1|TRBV6-5|NA
TGTGCCAGCAGTTACTCGAAAGGGGGCAAGGGAAACACCATATATTTT
CASSYSKGGKGNTIYF
>TRBJ2-1|TRBD2|TRBV5-4|NA
TGTGCCAGCAGCTTCCCTACTAGCGGGAGGGCCGGGGATGAGCAGTTCTTC
CASSFPTSGRAGDEQFF
>TRBJ2-5|NA|TRBV7-3|NA
TGTGCCAGCAGCACTGGACAGGGAGGGTACCAAGAGACCCAGTACTTC
CASSTGQGGYQETQYF
>TRBJ2-1|TRBD1|TRBV7-2|NA
TGTGCCAGCAGCCCCCGACAGGGGTACTACAATGAGCAGTTCTTC
CASSPRQGYYNEQFF
>TRBJ2-3|NA|TRBV30|NA
TGTGCCTGGAGTGCGAGGGCGGGTCGCACAGATACGCAGTATTTT
CAWSARAGRTDTQYF
>TRBJ1-1|NA|TRBV30|NA
TGTGCCTGGAGTGACATGAGGCAGATAGACACTGAAGCTTTCTTT
CAWSDMRQIDTEAFF
>TRBJ2-2|NA|TRBV10-1|NA
TGCGCCAGCAGTGCACCTAGTAATGCCGTCACCGGGGAGCTGTTTTTT
CASSAPSNAVTGELFF
>TRBJ1-1|NA|TRBV9|NA
TGTGCCAGCAGCGGTTCTATAGGACAGACTAACACTGAAGCTTTCTTT
CASSGSIGQTNTEAFF
>TRBJ2-7|TRBD1|TRBV6-5|NA
TGTGCCAGCACCCGACAGGGGTCCTCATACGAGCAGTACTTC
CASTRQGSSYEQYF
>TRBJ2-1|NA|TRBV7-7|NA
TGTGCTAGCAGCTTAACCCGGAGTTCCTACAATGAGCAGTTCTTC
CASSLTRSSYNEQFF
>TRBJ2-7|TRBD2|TRBV5-4|NA
TGTGCCAGCAGCTTGGGGGGGGGAGGCTCCTACGAGCAGTACTTC
CASSLGGGGSYEQYF
>TRBJ2-7|TRBD2|TRBV5-4|NA
TGTGCCAGCAGCGTTAGCGGGAGCTCCTACGAGCAGTACTTC
CASSVSGSSYEQYF